One and the same sample provided the 25 T cell receptor beta chains below, sequenced in a study of T cells in Graves' hyperthyroidism and ophthalmopathy. Authors of the study amplified TCR beta CDR3 regions from RNA transcripts. In the first-round RT-PCR of the TCR CDR3, the HTBI primer set was used. One entry per CDR3 protein results from TCRdb running MiXCR on the multiplex PCR reads. The sample has approximately 600,000 distinct CDR3 sequences; approximately 15% are singletons. Sequencing used blood. These TCRs come from a woman aged 25 to 39 with Graves' hyperthyroidism that later progressed to Graves' ophthalmopathy.

This clonotype showed up just a few times. V and J are TRBV20-1 and TRBJ2-2, with TRBD2 as a possible D gene (5 bases). V lost 6 bases and J lost 7, with 15 bases in between. Germline loops: CDR1 DFQATT, CDR2 SNEGSKA (reference sequence). The CDR3 runs 13 residues. The chain's CDR3 is CSAFDYSDGELFF. DNA for the CDR3: TGCAGTGCCTTCGACTATTCTGACGGGGAGCTGTTTTTT.

Of note for this clonotype: A much larger clone lies a single base off, so this may be a read error. The V call is TRBV9, the J call TRBJ1-3; D may be TRBD1 (5 bases). Germline assignment: CDR1 SGDLS and CDR2 YYNGEE. The CDR3 has 15 amino acids. V was shortened by 0 bases and J by 0 bases, with 7 bases between the two germline ends. This CDR3 is CASSVEGLSGNTIYF. As DNA, the CDR3 is TGTGCCAGCAGCGTAGAGGGGCTCTCTGGAAACACCATATATTTT.

This clonotype occurred many times. V usage is TRBV29-1 and J usage is TRBJ2-1; D might be TRBD1 or TRBD2, each matching 6 bases. V was shortened by 4 bases and J by 9 bases, with 10 bases between the two germline ends. Germline V gives CDR1 SQVTM, CDR2 ANQGSEA. The CDR3 totals 11 residues. CDR3 residues: CSVGGAGEQFF. CDR3 nucleotides: TGCAGCGTTGGGGGGGCGGGTGAGCAGTTCTTC.

This clonotype was counted at least ten times. This chain connects TRBV7-8 to TRBJ2-7, with a possible D match to TRBD2 (6 bases). The CDR3 consists of 17 residues. Trimming left V 0 bases short and J 2 bases short, with 17 bases between. CDR1 and CDR2 from the germline V gene are SGHVS and FQNEAQ. This CDR3 reads CASSLAEGTASPYEQYF. CDR3 in DNA: TGTGCCAGCAGCTTAGCGGAGGGGACTGCCTCCCCCTACGAGCAGTACTTC. Variable domain in full (rest from reference TRBV7-8 and TRBJ2-7): GAGVSQSPRYKVAKRGQDVALRCDPISGHVSLFWYQQALGQGPEFLTYFQNEAQLDKSGLPSDRFFAERPEGSVSTLKIQRTQQEDSAVYLCASSLAEGTASPYEQYFGPGTRLTVT.

This clonotype occurred many times. The chain joins TRBV6-2 or TRBV6-3 to TRBJ1-1; the D is unclear. The CDR3 runs to 15 residues. Germline CDR1 reads MNHEY; CDR2 reads SVGEGT. V was pared by 5 bases and J by 1 base, with 14 bases between. CDR3 coding DNA: TGTGCCAGCAGTCCTATGGACCGAAGGAACACTGAAGCTTTCTTT. Translation: CASSPMDRRNTEAFF.

This clonotype appeared a few times. The V call is TRBV27, the J call TRBJ2-7; the D gene is possibly TRBD2 (5 bases). CDR1 MNHEY and CDR2 SMNVEV come from the germline V gene (reference sequence). Trimming shortened V by 3 bases and J by 2 bases, and 17 bases separated the two germline ends. The CDR3 runs to 16 residues. Here the CDR3 reads CASSFFGSSFPYEQYF. The CDR3 region has the DNA TGTGCCAGCAGTTTTTTCGGGTCTAGCTTTCCCTACGAGCAGTACTTC.

This clonotype was counted only a few times. The CDR3 nucleotides read TGTGCCAGCAGTGTGTGGGAGGGCGGCTACACCTTC. This codes for CASSVWEGGYTF. This chain uses TRBV25-1 with TRBJ1-2, with D hard to call. CDR1 is MGHDK, CDR2 SYGVNS, per germline. The CDR3 is made up of 12 amino acids. Deletions cut 4 bases from V and 8 bases from J, with 11 bases between.

The sample holds a few counts of this clonotype. The V gene is TRBV5-1, the J gene TRBJ1-1; D gene unclear. This CDR3 is built from 15 residues. The V end lost 4 bases, the J end lost 4 bases, and 17 bases lay between the germline ends. Germline lookup yields CDR1 SGHRS and CDR2 YFSETQ. The CDR3 region is CASSKNLRDGTEAFF. CDR3 bases: TGCGCCAGCAGCAAAAATCTTCGAGACGGCACTGAAGCTTTCTTT.

At least ten counts were recorded for this clonotype. This rearrangement joins TRBV12-3 or TRBV12-4 to TRBJ1-5; no clear D. The CDR3 runs to 17 residues. V dropped 2 bases and J dropped 0 bases, with 14 bases sitting between them. The CDR3 nucleotides read TGTGCCAGCAGTTTAAGTCCACAGCTCTATAGCAATCAGCCCCAGCATTTT. Translation: CASSLSPQLYSNQPQHF.

The table lists this clonotype with many counts. The chain links TRBV20-1 to TRBJ2-7; D might be TRBD1 or TRBD2, each matching 5 bases. This CDR3 region has 14 residues. In germline, CDR1 is DFQATT, CDR2 SNEGSKA (reference sequence). The germline V and J ends were trimmed by 3 bases and 4 bases, with 16 bases remaining between them. The CDR3 bases are TGCAGTGCTAGGGGGGAGTCCTCCCCATACGAGCAGTACTTC. Protein sequence: CSARGESSPYEQYF.

The DNA of the CDR3 is TGTGCCAGCAGCCGGGGGGGGCAGGATACGCAGTATTTT. It translates to CASSRGGQDTQYF. The chain joins TRBV5-4 to TRBJ2-3, with TRBD2 identical over 8 bases. Trimming cost V 4 bases and J 6 bases; bases outside gene matches: 4. Looked up from germline, CDR1 is SGHNT and CDR2 is YYREEE (reference sequence). The CDR3 has 13 amino acids.

About this clonotype itself: This may be a read error: a much more frequent sequence differs by one nucleotide. This chain connects TRBV19 to TRBJ2-1, with D tentatively TRBD2 (6 bases). Looked up from germline, CDR1 is LNHDA and CDR2 is SQIVND (reference sequence). The CDR3 length is 16 residues. The V end was cut by 5 bases, the J end by 0 bases, with 14 bases between. The CDR3 DNA reads as TGTGCCAGTAGTCAGACTAGTAGCGACTCCTACAATGAGCAGTTCTTC. As protein: CASSQTSSDSYNEQFF. Full variable domain (missing parts from reference TRBV19 and TRBJ2-1): DGGITQSPKYLFRKEGQNVTLSCEQNLNHDAMYWYRQDPGQGLRLIYYSQIVNDFQKGDIAEGYSVSREKKESFPLTVTSAQKNPTAFYLCASSQTSSDSYNEQFFGPGTRLTVL.

This clonotype was detected many times. At one end, the junction sequence differs from germline, possibly due to a read error. The CDR3 reads CASSLGQGNYGYTF. CDR3 sequence (DNA): TGTGCCAGCAGCTTAGGTCAGGGTAACTATGGCTACACCTTC. The gene calls are TRBV5-1 and TRBJ1-2; D perhaps matches TRBD1 (5 bases). This CDR3 is 14 amino acids long. From germline, CDR1 is SGHRS and CDR2 YFSETQ.

This clonotype was detected ten times or more. The rearrangement uses TRBV27 and TRBJ2-3, with D tentatively TRBD1 (6 bases). CDR1 is MNHEY and CDR2 is SMNVEV in the germline V gene (reference sequence). The CDR3 runs to 14 residues. Trimming removed 5 bases from V and 2 bases from J, with 11 bases in between. This CDR3 reads CASSRQVVTDTQYF. The CDR3 nucleotides are TGTGCCAGCAGTCGACAGGTTGTCACAGATACGCAGTATTTT.

This rearrangement joins TRBV10-3 to TRBJ1-5; no clear D. The V gene's germline CDR1 is ENHRY and CDR2 SYGVKD. This CDR3 is 15 amino acids long. The V end was cut by 5 bases, the J end by 4 bases, with 15 bases between. Written as DNA, the CDR3 is TGTGCCATCAGTTCCGACGACGGTCGTAATCAGCCCCAGCATTTT. This encodes CAISSDDGRNQPQHF.

Many counts were recorded for this clonotype. The chain uses TRBV7-9 and TRBJ2-7; the D is unclear. The V end lost 7 bases, the J end lost 4 bases, and 17 bases lay between the germline ends. CDR1 and CDR2 (germline): SEHNR, FQNEAQ (reference sequence). The CDR3 covers 14 residues. The CDR3 protein is CASKVDGYSYEQYF. The DNA of the CDR3 is TGTGCCAGCAAGGTAGACGGATACTCTTACGAGCAGTACTTC.

As to this clonotype: A much more abundant neighbour one base away suggests this may be a read error. Because it lacks the conserved phenylalanine or tryptophan at the end, this CDR3 is likely a read error. V and J are TRBV5-5 and TRBJ1-1; D not certain. The V gene's germline CDR1 is SGHKS and CDR2 YYEKEE (reference sequence). V lost 0 bases and J 0 bases, leaving 12 bases between the germline ends. The CDR3 has 16 amino acids. CDR3 loop: CASSLVFSNLNTEAFL. CDR3 bases: TGTGCCAGCAGCTTGGTGTTCAGTAACTTGAACACTGAAGCTTTCCTT.

This clonotype came up many times. This chain uses TRBV12-3 or TRBV12-4 with TRBJ1-5; tentatively, D is TRBD1 (6 bases). V lost 1 base to trimming and J lost 7 bases, with 17 bases between them. This CDR3 is 16 amino acids long. The CDR3 nucleotides are TGTGCCAGCAGTTTAGGGACAGCAGCCGGGCGGCAGCCCCAGCATTTT. Translated: CASSLGTAAGRQPQHF.

Ten or more counts support this clonotype. The chain joins TRBV6-5 to TRBJ1-3, with unresolved D. In germline, CDR1 is MNHEY, CDR2 SVGAGI. Trimming took off 0 bases at V and 0 bases at J, with 9 bases between the two ends. CDR3 length: 16 amino acids. The chain's CDR3 is CASSYSAGSSGNTIYF. Written as DNA, the CDR3 is TGTGCCAGCAGTTACTCTGCGGGGAGCTCTGGAAACACCATATATTTT.

As for this clonotype: The missing conserved phenylalanine or tryptophan at the end of this CDR3 makes a read error likely. The rearrangement links TRBV7-2 to TRBJ1-1; D may be TRBD1 (5 bases). The germline gives CDR1 SGHTA, CDR2 FQGNSA. The ends were cut back, 3 bases at V and 0 bases at J, with 11 bases in the middle. The CDR3 is 15 amino acids. The CDR3 here is CASSFGGAMNTEAFC. The CDR3 DNA sequence: TGTGCCAGCAGCTTTGGGGGTGCCATGAACACTGAAGCTTTCTGT.

This clonotype has a handful of counts. The chain uses TRBV6-1 and TRBJ1-1; D is perhaps TRBD1 (6 bases). CDR1 is MNHNS, CDR2 SASEGT, per germline. V lost 7 bases and J lost 7, with 19 bases in between. The CDR3 runs to 14 residues. In DNA form, the CDR3 reads TGTGCCAGCATCCTAACACAGGGTTGGATTGAAGCTTTCTTT. Its protein is CASILTQGWIEAFF.

The chain is built from TRBV5-5 and TRBJ2-1; D gene uncertain. Germline V CDR1 and CDR2: SGHKS, YYEKEE (reference sequence). This CDR3 region has 13 residues. Trimming removed 4 bases at V and 9 bases at J, with 14 bases between. Written as DNA, the CDR3 is TGTGCCAGCAGCCAAGATCTAATCTCTGAGCAGTTCTTC. It is translated as CASSQDLISEQFF.

This clonotype occurred many times. The chain combines TRBV28 with TRBJ1-5; D may be TRBD1 (5 bases). Germline lookup yields CDR1 MDHEN and CDR2 SYDVKM. This CDR3 has 15 amino acids. The ends were cut back, 4 bases at V and 3 bases at J, with 13 bases in the middle. The CDR3 DNA reads as TGTGCCAGCAGTTCGGGGGGGGGGTCCAATCAGCCCCAGCATTTT. Translating it yields CASSSGGGSNQPQHF.

The CDR3 DNA reads TGTGCCATCAGTGATCGGACAGGGACAGATACGCAGTATTTT. Translation gives CAISDRTGTDTQYF. This chain joins TRBV10-3 and TRBJ2-3, with TRBD1 identical over 8 bases. Losses at the gene ends were 3 bases for V and 3 bases for J; bases not matched to a gene: 2. Per germline, CDR1 ENHRY and CDR2 SYGVKD. This CDR3 contains 14 residues.

This chain joins TRBV11-3 and TRBJ2-7; D unresolved. The V end lost 5 bases, the J end lost 4 bases, and 12 bases lay between the germline ends. The CDR3 consists of 13 residues. The V gene's germline CDR1 is SGHNT and CDR2 YENEEA. The DNA of the CDR3 is TGTGCCAGCAGCCCTCACCCGGAATACGAGCAGTACTTC. Translated, it gives CASSPHPEYEQYF.